The T cell receptor (beta chain) described here comes from a study of T-cell memory formation after mild COVID-19. 5'RACE with constant-segment primers yielded barcoded, UMI-tagged TCR alpha and TCR beta cDNA libraries. TCRdb recomputed calls from the 5' RACE reads with MiXCR, one row per CDR3 protein. Of a few hundred thousand distinct CDR3 sequences listed, roughly 17% are singletons. Overall study results and limits: Among CD4+ contracting clones, most were CM and EM, and CD8+ ones EMRA. What remained unconfirmed was the SARS-CoV-2 specificity of second-wave clones peaking on day 37. There were some responding clones in pre-infection memory, which suggested that cross-reactive memory had joined.

V gave up 4 bases and J gave up 4 bases, with 14 bases separating them. The CDR3 loop spans 15 amino acids. Germline lookup yields CDR1 SGHTA and CDR2 FQGNSA. A remark on this clonotype: Its matching antigen is unknown.

Sequencing was done on a sample of PBMCs or a T cell subset sorted from them (not recorded which). This receptor was identified in a man between 18 and 35 years old who had mild COVID-19 (a few samples of this study predate the infection). Cell type and time point are not known. The V call is TRBV7-2, the J call TRBJ2-1; weak D call: TRBD1 (6 bases). The CDR3 DNA reads as TGTGCCAGCAGCTCGAACCGGGACAAGTACAATGAGCAGTTCTTC. It specifies CASSSNRDKYNEQFF.